This TCR beta chain derives from a study of cytomegalovirus exposure and HLA in healthy donors. Both 60 Vbeta primers and 13 Jbeta primers went into the PCR. The assay was immunoSEQ multiplex PCR, and TCRdb's table has in-frame clones only and misses some. The table records roughly 190,000 clones, about nine tenths of them present only once. The CDR3 has 11 amino acids. CDR1 SEHNR and CDR2 FQNEAQ come from the germline V gene (reference sequence). The V gene lost 5 bases and the J gene lost 8 bases, with 7 bases spanning the gap. J is TRBJ2-1 and V is TRBV7-9; D ambiguous. The sequencing input was PBMCs. The origin of this receptor is a man aged 25 to 40 in good health and CMV-seronegative. CDR3 loop: CASSRDDEQFF. CDR3 bases: TGTGCCAGCAGCAGAGATGATGAGCAGTTCTTC.